The clone carrying this TCR beta chain came up once. Its specificity is not known. Unmatched junction bases numbered 8, after V lost 2 bases and J lost 13 bases. This CDR3 region has 12 residues. The germline V gene encodes CDR1 SGHRS and CDR2 YFSETQ. This sample stems from a study of cytomegalovirus exposure and HLA in healthy donors. Study-level findings and limits: Reports indicate that TCR beta sequences accurately predicted the HLA-A and HLA-B alleles of most subjects. Most observed TCR sequences were rare, whereas some public TCRs were detected in many donors.

The PCR was carried out with 60 Vbeta primers and 13 Jbeta primers. The protocol was immunoSEQ multiplex PCR, while the TCRdb copy is restricted to in-frame clones and leaves out a portion. The sample records roughly 150,000 clones, 79% being singletons. The sequenced sample consisted of PBMCs. The chain has TRBV5-1 and TRBJ1-1, with 7 bases that match TRBD1. The sequence came from a man between 35 and 55 years old in good health and CMV-seropositive. CDR3 sequence (DNA): TGCGCCAGCAGCTTCGACAGGGTCGATTATTTCTTT. Its translation is CASSFDRVDYFF.